Below, 23 T cell receptor beta chains from the same sample are listed, as sequenced in a study of blood T cell repertoires in COVID-19. TCRdb keeps only in-frame clones here, not all; method: immunoSEQ multiplex PCR. Among 250,000 or so clones listed, approximately 83% were seen once. Specimen: PBMCs or T cells enriched from blood (not recorded which). These receptors were taken from a woman aged 50 to 60 who had recovered from COVID-19.

The V gene is TRBV18, the J gene TRBJ2-1; D unresolved. V was pared by 4 bases and J by 5 bases, with 9 bases between. The length of the CDR3 is 13 residues. CDR1 is KGHSH and CDR2 is LQKENI in the germline V gene. This chain's CDR3 is CASSLFPDNEQFF. CDR3 sequence (DNA): TGTGCCAGCTCACTTTTCCCAGACAATGAGCAGTTCTTC.

The chain couples TRBV11-2 to TRBJ2-1, with D maybe TRBD2 (6 bases). V was shortened by 3 bases and J by 1 base, with 13 bases between the two germline ends. CDR1 is SGHAT and CDR2 is FQNNGV in the germline V gene. The CDR3 has 16 amino acids. The CDR3 DNA reads as TGTGCCAGCAGCTTTGGGGGGAGCCCGTCCTACAATGAGCAGTTCTTC. Its protein product is CASSFGGSPSYNEQFF.

This sequence joins TRBV16 and TRBJ1-4, with TRBD1 matching 10 bases. The V gene end was trimmed by 4 bases and the J gene end by 6 bases; junction bases not matched to a gene: 5. This CDR3 region has 15 residues. CDR1 and CDR2 (germline): KGHSY, FQNENV. The CDR3 region has the DNA TGTGCCAGCAGCCCATCGGGACAGGGGCATGAAAAACTGTTTTTT. Encoded protein: CASSPSGQGHEKLFF.

V usage is TRBV9 and J usage is TRBJ1-1; weak D call: TRBD1 (5 bases). The CDR3 has 15 amino acids. V lost 4 bases and J lost 0, with 13 bases in between. CDR1 is SGDLS and CDR2 is YYNGEE in the germline V gene. The CDR3 nucleotides read TGTGCCAGCAGCCGCGACAGCGATATGAACACTGAAGCTTTCTTT. Protein product: CASSRDSDMNTEAFF. The full variable domain, with the rest looked up from reference TRBV9 and TRBJ1-1, is DSGVTQTPKHLITATGQRVTLRCSPRSGDLSVYWYQQSLDQGLQFLIQYYNGEERAKGNILERFSAQQFPDLHSELNLSSLELGDSALYFCASSRDSDMNTEAFFGQGTRLTVV.

The CDR3 is CASSVTSGYEQYF. The DNA of the CDR3 is TGTGCCAGCAGCGTTACTAGCGGTTACGAGCAGTACTTC. V is TRBV9 and J is TRBJ2-7; 8 nucleotides align to TRBD2. V was pared by 2 bases and J by 4 bases, with 2 bases of the junction left unmatched. From germline, CDR1 is SGDLS and CDR2 YYNGEE. The CDR3 has 13 amino acids. Full variable domain (missing parts from reference TRBV9 and TRBJ2-7): DSGVTQTPKHLITATGQRVTLRCSPRSGDLSVYWYQQSLDQGLQFLIQYYNGEERAKGNILERFSAQQFPDLHSELNLSSLELGDSALYFCASSVTSGYEQYFGPGTRLTVT.

The CDR3 spells CASSLVAQGETQYF. The DNA for the CDR3 is TGTGCCAGCAGCTTAGTTGCCCAGGGAGAGACCCAGTACTTC. The genes are TRBV7-8 and TRBJ2-5; possible D gene TRBD1, 5 bases. Trimming removed 1 base at V and 4 bases at J, with 10 bases between. Germline loops: CDR1 SGHVS, CDR2 FQNEAQ. This CDR3 comprises 14 residues.

J is TRBJ2-1 and V is TRBV5-5; D is undetermined. CDR1 is SGHKS, CDR2 YYEKEE, per germline (reference sequence). CDR3 size: 14 residues. V lost 4 bases and J lost 2, with 10 bases in between. In DNA form, the CDR3 reads TGTGCCAGCAGCGCCCCTACGACCTACAATGAGCAGTTCTTC. Translating gives CASSAPTTYNEQFF.

V gene TRBV5-1 combines with J gene TRBJ1-2; maybe TRBD1 (5 bases). The CDR3 length is 12 residues. The V end lost 7 bases, the J end lost 8 bases, and 15 bases lay between the germline ends. Germline-derived CDR1 and CDR2 are SGHRS and YFSETQ. The CDR3 here is CASGIQGSGYTF. CDR3 coding DNA: TGCGCCAGCGGAATCCAGGGATCCGGCTACACCTTC.

This rearrangement joins TRBV5-8 to TRBJ1-5; the D is unclear. The CDR3 covers 11 residues. V was shortened by 2 bases and J by 9 bases, with 6 bases between the two germline ends. From germline, CDR1 is SGHTS and CDR2 YDEGEE. The DNA of the CDR3 is TGTGCCAGCAGCTTAACACGGCCCCAGCATTTT. It translates to CASSLTRPQHF.

This chain uses TRBV4-1 with TRBJ2-5; 8 bases match TRBD2. Germline V CDR1 and CDR2: MGHRA, YSYEKL. The CDR3 covers 16 residues. V shed 3 bases and J 2 bases; nucleotides not matched to a gene: 8. The CDR3 nucleotides are TGCGCCAGCAGCCAGAGTCAGTCTAGCGGGCAAGAGACCCAGTACTTC. Its protein is CASSQSQSSGQETQYF.

The J gene is TRBJ2-7, the V gene TRBV5-1; D gene ambiguous. The CDR3 runs to 11 residues. The germline V gene encodes CDR1 SGHRS and CDR2 YFSETQ. Trimming shortened V by 5 bases and J by 3 bases, and 6 bases separated the two germline ends. The chain's CDR3 is CASRLDYEQYF. CDR3 coding DNA: TGCGCCAGCAGATTAGACTACGAGCAGTACTTC.

V gene TRBV4-2 combines with J gene TRBJ1-4, with 10 bases matching TRBD1. With 1 base clipped from V and 6 bases from J, the junction kept 5 bases outside the gene matches. This CDR3 has 16 amino acids. Germline CDR1 and CDR2: LGHNA and YNFKEQ. CDR3 coding DNA: TGTGCCAGCAGCCAAGTTTCGGACAGGGGGGATGAAAAACTGTTTTTT. Encoded protein: CASSQVSDRGDEKLFF.

This clone was seen only once. This CDR3 is also generated by other DNA sequences in the sample. The V call is TRBV7-2, the J call TRBJ2-1; possible D gene TRBD1, 6 bases. The CDR3 is 13 amino acids. The germline V gene has CDR1 SGHTA and CDR2 FQGNSA. V was pared by 8 bases and J by 4 bases, with 12 bases between. CDR3 residues: CASSLDRYNEQFF. CDR3 nucleotide sequence: TGTGCCAGCTCCTTGGACAGATACAATGAGCAGTTCTTC.

This clone showed up just once. The chain carries TRBV7-9 and TRBJ1-1; D is possibly TRBD1 (5 bases). V lost 6 bases to trimming and J lost 8 bases, with 16 bases between them. Per germline, CDR1 SEHNR and CDR2 FQNEAQ (reference sequence). This CDR3 comprises 13 residues. The CDR3 region has the DNA TGTGCCAGCAGTTTTCCGGGAGGGGCCGAAGCTTTCTTT. Translating gives CASSFPGGAEAFF.

The chain links TRBV10-3 to TRBJ2-7, with D possibly being TRBD2 (5 bases). The V gene's germline CDR1 is ENHRY and CDR2 SYGVKD. CDR3 length: 12 residues. V shed 8 bases and J shed 4 bases, with 12 bases lying between them. The CDR3 loop is CAIGRHAYEQYF. The DNA for the CDR3 is TGTGCCATCGGGAGACATGCTTACGAGCAGTACTTC.

The chain carries TRBV23-1 and TRBJ1-1; TRBD1 aligns across 9 bases. TRBV23-1 is assigned to the ORF class and has an uncertain function. Trimming took 6 bases from V and 6 from J; bases not matched to a gene: 8. The CDR3 covers 14 residues. The CDR3 reads CASRGQGLVAEAFF. CDR3 bases: TGCGCCAGCAGGGGACAGGGACTTGTCGCTGAAGCTTTCTTT.

This clone was counted once. This chain joins TRBV7-9 and TRBJ1-2; D is possibly TRBD1 (6 bases). The CDR3 runs 12 residues. The V end lost 7 bases, the J end lost 8 bases, and 14 bases lay between the germline ends. Germline CDR1 is SEHNR and CDR2 is FQNEAQ (reference sequence). The CDR3, as DNA: TGTGCCAGCATCGCACTCAGGGGCGGCTACACCTTC. Its protein is CASIALRGGYTF.

The chain carries TRBV11-2 and TRBJ1-2; D gene unclear. V lost 0 bases and J 0 bases, leaving 5 bases between the germline ends. Germline CDR1 and CDR2: SGHAT and FQNNGV. The CDR3 runs to 14 residues. Written as DNA, the CDR3 is TGTGCCAGCAGCTTAGACGGTTCTAACTATGGCTACACCTTC. It translates to CASSLDGSNYGYTF.

Notes on this clone: The same CDR3 also results from other DNA sequences found in this sample. This chain links TRBV7-9 with TRBJ1-1; 9 bases agree with TRBD1. The CDR3 spans 14 residues. With 1 base clipped from V and 3 bases from J, the junction kept 0 bases outside the gene matches. Germline CDR1 and CDR2: SEHNR and FQNEAQ (reference sequence). This CDR3 reads CASSLGQGDTEAFF. Written as DNA, the CDR3 is TGTGCCAGCAGCTTAGGACAGGGGGACACTGAAGCTTTCTTT.

The chain couples TRBV10-3 to TRBJ1-1, with D hard to call. The CDR3 length is 13 residues. Germline V gene sequence: CDR1 ENHRY, CDR2 SYGVKD. Trimming took 7 bases from V and 0 from J, leaving 9 bases between them. The CDR3 bases are TGTGCCATCACATCGGACTTGAACACTGAAGCTTTCTTT. Protein product: CAITSDLNTEAFF.

The chain combines TRBV10-3 with TRBJ2-7; possible D gene TRBD1, 6 bases. Per the germline V gene, CDR1 is ENHRY and CDR2 is SYGVKD. The V end was cut by 6 bases, the J end by 0 bases, with 12 bases between. The CDR3 has 14 amino acids. The CDR3 sequence: CAIRNRDTSYEQYF. CDR3 nucleotides: TGTGCCATCAGGAACCGGGACACCTCCTACGAGCAGTACTTC.

For this clone: Other DNA variants within this sample encode the same CDR3. This chain uses TRBV6-5 with TRBJ1-6; no clear D gene. The length of the CDR3 is 15 residues. V gave up 0 bases and J gave up 8 bases, with 11 bases separating them. Germline V gives CDR1 MNHEY, CDR2 SVGAGI. The CDR3 region is CASSYSAGRDSPLHF. The CDR3 nucleotides read TGTGCCAGCAGTTACTCGGCTGGTCGGGATTCACCCCTCCACTTT.

The rearrangement joins TRBV27 to TRBJ1-2; D possibly corresponds to TRBD1 (5 bases). Germline V gene sequence: CDR1 MNHEY, CDR2 SMNVEV (reference sequence). CDR3 size: 14 residues. With 2 bases removed from V and 6 bases from J, the gap between germline ends came to 13 bases. The CDR3: CASSLSSAGHGYTF. As DNA, the CDR3 is TGTGCCAGCAGTTTAAGTTCAGCGGGACATGGCTACACCTTC.